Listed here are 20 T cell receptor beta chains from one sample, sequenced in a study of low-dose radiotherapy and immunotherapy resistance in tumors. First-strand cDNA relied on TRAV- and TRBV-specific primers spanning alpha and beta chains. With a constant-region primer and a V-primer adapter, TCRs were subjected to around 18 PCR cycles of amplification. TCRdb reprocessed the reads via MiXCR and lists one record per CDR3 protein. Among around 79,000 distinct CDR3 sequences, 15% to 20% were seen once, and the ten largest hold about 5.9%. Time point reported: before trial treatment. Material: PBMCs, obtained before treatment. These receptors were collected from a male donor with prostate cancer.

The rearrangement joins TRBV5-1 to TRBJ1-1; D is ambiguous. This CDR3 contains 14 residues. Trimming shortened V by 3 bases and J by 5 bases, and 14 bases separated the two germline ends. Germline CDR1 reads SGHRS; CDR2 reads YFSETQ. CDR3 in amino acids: CASSSALSLTEAFF. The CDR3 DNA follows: TGCGCCAGCAGCTCAGCCCTGTCTCTGACTGAAGCTTTCTTT. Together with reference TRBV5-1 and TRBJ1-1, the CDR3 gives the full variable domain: KAGVTQTPRYLIKTRGQQVTLSCSPISGHRSVSWYQQTPGQGLQFLFEYFSETQRNKGNFPGRFSGRQFSNSRSEMNVSTLELGDSALYLCASSSALSLTEAFFGQGTRLTVV.

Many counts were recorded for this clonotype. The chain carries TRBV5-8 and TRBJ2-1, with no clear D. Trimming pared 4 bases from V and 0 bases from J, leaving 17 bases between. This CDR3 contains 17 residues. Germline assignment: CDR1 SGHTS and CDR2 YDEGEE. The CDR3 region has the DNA TGTGCCAGCAGCCCCGATGGTGGGATAAGCTCCTACAATGAGCAGTTCTTC. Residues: CASSPDGGISSYNEQFF. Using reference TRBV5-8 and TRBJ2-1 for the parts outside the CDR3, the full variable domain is EAGVTQSPTHLIKTRGQQATLRCSPISGHTSVYWYQQALGLGLQFLLWYDEGEERNRGNFPPRFSGRQFPNYSSELNVNALELEDSALYLCASSPDGGISSYNEQFFGPGTRLTVL.

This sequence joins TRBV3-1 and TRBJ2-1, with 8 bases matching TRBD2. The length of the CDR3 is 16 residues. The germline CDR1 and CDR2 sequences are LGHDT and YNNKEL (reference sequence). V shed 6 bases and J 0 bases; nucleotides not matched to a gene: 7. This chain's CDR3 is CASRSTSGSSYNEQFF. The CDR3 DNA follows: TGTGCCAGCAGATCCACTAGCGGTAGCTCCTACAATGAGCAGTTCTTC.

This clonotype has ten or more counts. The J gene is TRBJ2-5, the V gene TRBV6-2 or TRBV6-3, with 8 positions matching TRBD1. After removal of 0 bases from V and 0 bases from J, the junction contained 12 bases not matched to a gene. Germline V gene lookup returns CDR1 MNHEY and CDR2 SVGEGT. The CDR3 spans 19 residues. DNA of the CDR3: TGTGCCAGCAGTTACTCGAAGGTCCCAGGGGGCAGGTACCAAGAGACCCAGTACTTC. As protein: CASSYSKVPGGRYQETQYF.

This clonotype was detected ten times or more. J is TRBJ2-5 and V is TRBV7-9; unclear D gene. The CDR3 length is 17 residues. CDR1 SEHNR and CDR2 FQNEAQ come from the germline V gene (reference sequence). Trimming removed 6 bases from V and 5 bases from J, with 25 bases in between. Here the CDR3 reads CASRGSGKKRLGETQYF. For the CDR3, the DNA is TGTGCCAGCAGGGGGTCTGGCAAGAAAAGATTGGGGGAGACCCAGTACTTC.

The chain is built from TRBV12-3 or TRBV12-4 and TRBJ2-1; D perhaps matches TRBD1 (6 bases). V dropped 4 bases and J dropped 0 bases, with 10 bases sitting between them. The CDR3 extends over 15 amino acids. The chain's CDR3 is CASSSGHGSYNEQFF. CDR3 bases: TGTGCCAGCAGTTCGGGACACGGCTCCTACAATGAGCAGTTCTTC.

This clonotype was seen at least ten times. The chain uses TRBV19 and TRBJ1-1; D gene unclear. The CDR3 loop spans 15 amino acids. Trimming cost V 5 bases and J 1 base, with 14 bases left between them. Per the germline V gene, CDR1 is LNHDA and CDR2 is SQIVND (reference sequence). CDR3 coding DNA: TGTGCCAGTAGTGCAAAAAGAGGGTGGAACACTGAAGCTTTCTTT. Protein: CASSAKRGWNTEAFF. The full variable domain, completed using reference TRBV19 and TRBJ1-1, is DGGITQSPKYLFRKEGQNVTLSCEQNLNHDAMYWYRQDPGQGLRLIYYSQIVNDFQKGDIAEGYSVSREKKESFPLTVTSAQKNPTAFYLCASSAKRGWNTEAFFGQGTRLTVV.

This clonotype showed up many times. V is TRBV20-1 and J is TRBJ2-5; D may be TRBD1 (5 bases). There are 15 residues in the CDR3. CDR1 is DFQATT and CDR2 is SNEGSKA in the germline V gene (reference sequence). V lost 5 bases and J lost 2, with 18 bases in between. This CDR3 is CSAFLRGFGQETQYF. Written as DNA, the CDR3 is TGCAGTGCTTTCCTTAGGGGTTTCGGTCAAGAGACCCAGTACTTC.

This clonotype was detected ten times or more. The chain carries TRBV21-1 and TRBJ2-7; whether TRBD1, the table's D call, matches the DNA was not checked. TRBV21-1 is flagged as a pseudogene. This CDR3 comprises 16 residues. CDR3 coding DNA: TGTGCCAGCAGCAAGGGGAACGGGACAGGGCGTTACGAGCAGTACTTC. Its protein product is CASSKGNGTGRYEQYF.

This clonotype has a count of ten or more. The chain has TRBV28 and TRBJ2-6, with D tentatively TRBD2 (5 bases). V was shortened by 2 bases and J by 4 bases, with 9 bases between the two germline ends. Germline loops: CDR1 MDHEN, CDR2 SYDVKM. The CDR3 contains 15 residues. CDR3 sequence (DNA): TGTGCCAGCAGTTTACTCGGGATAGGGGCCAACGTCCTGACTTTC. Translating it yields CASSLLGIGANVLTF.

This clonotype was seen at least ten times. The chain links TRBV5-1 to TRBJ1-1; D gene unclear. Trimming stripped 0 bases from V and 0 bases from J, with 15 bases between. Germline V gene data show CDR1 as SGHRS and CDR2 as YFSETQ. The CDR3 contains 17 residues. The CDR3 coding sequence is TGCGCCAGCAGCTTGGTGGGGATTGGCAACATGAACACTGAAGCTTTCTTT. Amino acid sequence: CASSLVGIGNMNTEAFF.

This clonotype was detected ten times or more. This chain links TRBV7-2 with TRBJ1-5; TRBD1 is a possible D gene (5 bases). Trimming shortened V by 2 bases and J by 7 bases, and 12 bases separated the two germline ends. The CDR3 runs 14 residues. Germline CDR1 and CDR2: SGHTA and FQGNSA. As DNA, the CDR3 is TGTGCCAGCAGCTTACAAGGGACCGACCAGCCCCAGCATTTT. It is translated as CASSLQGTDQPQHF.

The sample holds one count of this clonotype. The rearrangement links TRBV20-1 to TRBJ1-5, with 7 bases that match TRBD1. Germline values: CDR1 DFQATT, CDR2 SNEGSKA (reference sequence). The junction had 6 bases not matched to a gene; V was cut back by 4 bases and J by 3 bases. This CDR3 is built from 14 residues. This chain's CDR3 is CSAKTGTVNQPQHF. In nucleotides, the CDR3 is TGCAGTGCTAAAACCGGGACAGTCAATCAGCCCCAGCATTTT.

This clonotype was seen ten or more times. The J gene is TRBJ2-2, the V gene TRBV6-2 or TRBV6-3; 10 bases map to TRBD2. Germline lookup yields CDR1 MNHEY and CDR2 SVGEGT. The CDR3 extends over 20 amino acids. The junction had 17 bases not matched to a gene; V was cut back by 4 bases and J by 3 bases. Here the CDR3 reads CASSLPVGSGRAVDTGELFF. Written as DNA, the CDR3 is TGTGCCAGCAGTTTGCCTGTGGGAAGCGGGAGGGCCGTGGACACCGGGGAGCTGTTTTTT.

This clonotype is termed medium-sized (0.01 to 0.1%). CDR3 nucleotides: TGTGCCAGCAGCCGGGGCTACGAGCAGTACTTC. Protein sequence: CASSRGYEQYF. V usage is TRBV28 and J usage is TRBJ2-7; TRBD2 might be the D (5 bases). Germline V gives CDR1 MDHEN, CDR2 SYDVKM. This CDR3 is 11 amino acids long. Trimming took off 6 bases at V and 3 bases at J, with 6 bases between the two ends.

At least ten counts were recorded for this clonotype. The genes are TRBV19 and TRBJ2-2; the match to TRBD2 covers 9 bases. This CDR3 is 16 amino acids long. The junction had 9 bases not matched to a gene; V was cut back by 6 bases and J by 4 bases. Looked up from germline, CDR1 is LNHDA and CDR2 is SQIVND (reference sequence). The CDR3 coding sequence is TGTGCCAGTAGCATTCCTAGCGGGGTCGGCACCGGGGAGCTGTTTTTT. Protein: CASSIPSGVGTGELFF. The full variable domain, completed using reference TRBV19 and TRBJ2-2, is DGGITQSPKYLFRKEGQNVTLSCEQNLNHDAMYWYRQDPGQGLRLIYYSQIVNDFQKGDIAEGYSVSREKKESFPLTVTSAQKNPTAFYLCASSIPSGVGTGELFFGEGSRLTVL.

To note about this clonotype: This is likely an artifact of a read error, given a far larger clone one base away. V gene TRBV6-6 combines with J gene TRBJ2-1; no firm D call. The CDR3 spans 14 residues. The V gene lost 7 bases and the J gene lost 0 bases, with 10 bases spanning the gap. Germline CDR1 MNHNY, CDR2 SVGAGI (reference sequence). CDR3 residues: CASTLLGSYNEQFF. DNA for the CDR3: TGTGCCAGCACCTTGCTGGGCTCCTACAATGAGCAGTTCTTC.

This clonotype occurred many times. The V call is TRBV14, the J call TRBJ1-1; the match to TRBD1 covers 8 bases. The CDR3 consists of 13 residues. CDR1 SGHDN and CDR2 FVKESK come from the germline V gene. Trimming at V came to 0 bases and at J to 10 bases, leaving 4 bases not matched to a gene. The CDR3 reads CASSQDRGQVAFF. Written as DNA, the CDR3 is TGTGCCAGCAGCCAAGACAGGGGGCAAGTAGCTTTCTTT.

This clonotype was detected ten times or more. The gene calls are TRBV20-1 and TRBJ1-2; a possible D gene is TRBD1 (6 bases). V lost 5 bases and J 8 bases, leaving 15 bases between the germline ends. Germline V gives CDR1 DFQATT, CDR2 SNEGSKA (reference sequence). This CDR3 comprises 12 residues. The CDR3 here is CSAPQGPRGYTF. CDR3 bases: TGCAGTGCTCCACAGGGTCCCCGCGGCTACACCTTC.

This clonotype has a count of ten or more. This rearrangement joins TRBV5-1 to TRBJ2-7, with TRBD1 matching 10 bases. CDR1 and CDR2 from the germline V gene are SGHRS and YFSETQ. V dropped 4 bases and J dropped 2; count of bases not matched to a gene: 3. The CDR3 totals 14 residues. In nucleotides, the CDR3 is TGCGCCAGCAGCCCCGGGACAGGGGCCTACGAGCAGTACTTC. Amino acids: CASSPGTGAYEQYF.